This T cell receptor beta chain appears in the sequencing data of a study of blood T cell repertoires in COVID-19. The wider study: Samples taken during acute and convalescent COVID-19 were collected in the United States, Italy and Spain.

Sequencing used immunoSEQ multiplex PCR; TCRdb keeps in-frame clones, though not all of them. This table holds under 250,000 clones, about nine tenths found once. Enrolled during active infection, Seattle patients were then followed longitudinally. CDR1 and CDR2 from the germline V gene are MNHEY and SMNVEV (reference sequence). The CDR3 has 15 amino acids. Trimming took off 8 bases at V and 0 bases at J, with 11 bases between the two ends. The receptor's source is a man in his fifties or sixties with COVID-19, enrolled during active disease. What was sequenced was peripheral blood. The rearrangement joins TRBV27 to TRBJ2-6; D ambiguous. As DNA, the CDR3 is TGTGCCAGCGCTCGGTACAGCTCTGGGGCCAACGTCCTGACTTTC. Protein sequence: CASARYSSGANVLTF. Full variable domain (missing parts from reference TRBV27 and TRBJ2-6): EAQVTQNPRYLITVTGKKLTVTCSQNMNHEYMSWYRQDPGLGLRQIYYSMNVEVTDKGDVPEGYKVSRKEKRNFPLILESPSPNQTSLYFCASARYSSGANVLTFGAGSRLTVL.